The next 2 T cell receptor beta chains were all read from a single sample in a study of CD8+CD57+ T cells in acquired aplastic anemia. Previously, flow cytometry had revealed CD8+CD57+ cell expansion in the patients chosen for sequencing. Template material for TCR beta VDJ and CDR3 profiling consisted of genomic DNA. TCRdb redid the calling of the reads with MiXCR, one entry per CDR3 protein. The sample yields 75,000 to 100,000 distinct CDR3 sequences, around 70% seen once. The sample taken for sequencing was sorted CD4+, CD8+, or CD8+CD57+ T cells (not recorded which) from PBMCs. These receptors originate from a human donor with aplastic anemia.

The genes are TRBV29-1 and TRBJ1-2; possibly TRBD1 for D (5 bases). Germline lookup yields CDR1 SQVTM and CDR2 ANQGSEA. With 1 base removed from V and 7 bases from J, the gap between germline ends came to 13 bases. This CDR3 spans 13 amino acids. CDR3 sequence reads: CSVEGDGGGGYTF. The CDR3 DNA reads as TGCAGCGTTGAAGGGGACGGGGGGGGTGGCTACACCTTC.

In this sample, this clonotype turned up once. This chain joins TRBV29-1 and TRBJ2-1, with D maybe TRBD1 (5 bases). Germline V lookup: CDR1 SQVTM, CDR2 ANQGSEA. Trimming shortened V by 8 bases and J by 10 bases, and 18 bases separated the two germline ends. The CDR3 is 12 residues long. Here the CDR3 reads CSFKGVTGEQFF. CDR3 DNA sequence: TGCAGCTTTAAAGGGGTGACTGGGGAGCAGTTCTTC.